The next 27 T cell receptor beta chains were all read from a single sample in a study of T-cell reconstitution after alpha-beta-depleted transplantation in children (dated by TCRdb to the mid-2010s). Libraries came from PCR. The sequencer was an Illumina HiSeq 2500. TCR library preparation used molecular barcoding, with unique molecular identifiers applied to normalize quantification of the TCRbeta repertoire. The public reads were quality trimmed at Q25 with fastp and then assembled into clones with MiXCR by TCRdb, keeping productive beta chains. Rows are unified per CDR3 protein, each entry keeping the most common DNA and genes. Counted in this sample were around 360,000 distinct CDR3 sequences; around a tenth of them appeared once. Approximately 2.3% of the sample comes from the top ten. Sequenced here: PBMCs from the stem cell graft donor, sampled from the stem cell graft. The receptors were gathered from a human donor who donated a stem cell graft to a child with acute lymphoblastic leukemia.

V gene TRBV7-8 combines with J gene TRBJ2-5, with D hard to call. The CDR3 totals 15 residues. The germline V and J ends were trimmed by 1 base and 0 bases, with 9 bases remaining between them. Germline V gene data show CDR1 as SGHVS and CDR2 as FQNEAQ. The CDR3 reads CASSLDPNHQETQYF. The CDR3 DNA reads as TGTGCCAGCAGCTTAGACCCGAACCACCAAGAGACCCAGTACTTC.

This clonotype was recorded a few times. The rearrangement joins TRBV2 to TRBJ1-1, with unresolved D. The germline gives CDR1 SNHLY, CDR2 FYNNEI. V lost 4 bases, J lost 1 base, and 13 bases lay in between. This CDR3 has 15 amino acids. This CDR3 reads CASSVRQTRNTEAFF. The CDR3 bases are TGTGCCAGCAGTGTTCGGCAGACCCGGAACACTGAAGCTTTCTTT. Full variable domain (remainder filled in from reference TRBV2 and TRBJ1-1): EPEVTQTPSHQVTQMGQEVILRCVPISNHLYFYWYRQILGQKVEFLVSFYNNEISEKSEIFDDQFSVERPDGSNFTLKIRSTKLEDSAMYFCASSVRQTRNTEAFFGQGTRLTVV.

This clonotype was detected a few times. The CDR3: CSAGSGRVSYEQFF. The CDR3 DNA reads as TGCAGTGCTGGAAGCGGGAGGGTTTCATATGAGCAGTTCTTC. The chain recombines TRBV20-1 with TRBJ2-1, with 10 bases lining up with TRBD2. V trimming: 5 bases; J trimming: 8 bases; junction bases outside the gene matches: 9. The germline V gene has CDR1 DFQATT and CDR2 SNEGSKA (reference sequence). CDR3 length: 14 residues.

This clonotype was counted only a few times. This chain joins TRBV5-6 and TRBJ2-7; the match to TRBD2 covers 10 bases. The CDR3 totals 15 residues. V was clipped by 0 bases and J by 3 bases; unmatched bases: 3. Germline V CDR1 and CDR2: SGHDT, YYEEEE. The CDR3 DNA follows: TGTGCCAGCAGCTTGGACCTAGCGGGAGTCTACGAGCAGTACTTC. Its protein is CASSLDLAGVYEQYF.

The J gene is TRBJ1-5, the V gene TRBV6-1; TRBD1 is a possible D gene (5 bases). Germline lookup yields CDR1 MNHNS and CDR2 SASEGT. V lost 5 bases, J lost 1 base, and 6 bases lay in between. The CDR3 sequence is 13 residues long. The CDR3 protein is CASSRQSNQPQHF. In DNA form, the CDR3 reads TGTGCCAGCAGTCGACAGAGCAATCAGCCCCAGCATTTT.

This clonotype was seen repeatedly, ten times or more. The V and J genes are TRBV7-8 and TRBJ2-1, with D perhaps TRBD2 (5 bases). This CDR3 has 13 residues. V shed 1 base and J shed 4 bases, with 5 bases lying between them. Germline-derived CDR1 and CDR2 are SGHVS and FQNEAQ. CDR3 sequence: CASSLERYNEQFF. The CDR3 DNA sequence: TGTGCCAGCAGCTTAGAGCGGTACAATGAGCAGTTCTTC.

This sequence joins TRBV7-2 and TRBJ2-3, with D perhaps given as TRBD1 or TRBD2 (5 bases each). The germline V and J ends were trimmed by 3 bases and 14 bases, with 12 bases remaining between them. This CDR3 spans 11 amino acids. CDR1 is SGHTA and CDR2 is FQGNSA in the germline V gene. The CDR3 reads CASSFGDGGYF. In DNA, the CDR3 is TGTGCCAGCAGCTTTGGGGACGGAGGGTATTTT.

The chain carries TRBV18 and TRBJ2-5, with D possibly TRBD1 on 6 matching bases. This CDR3 is 13 amino acids long. Germline CDR1 is KGHSH and CDR2 is LQKENI. Trimming shortened V by 2 bases and J by 3 bases, and 7 bases separated the two germline ends. The CDR3 loop is CASSPGGEETQYF. DNA for the CDR3: TGTGCCAGCTCACCAGGGGGCGAAGAGACCCAGTACTTC.

This sequence joins TRBV7-9 and TRBJ2-5, with 10 bases fitting TRBD2. Germline assignment: CDR1 SEHNR and CDR2 FQNEAQ (reference sequence). V shed 5 bases and J 2 bases; nucleotides not matched to a gene: 5. The CDR3 is 15 amino acids. CDR3: CASSLRTSGQETQYF. The DNA of the CDR3 is TGTGCCAGCAGCCTCCGGACTAGCGGACAAGAGACCCAGTACTTC.

This clonotype was recorded a few times. V and J are TRBV27 and TRBJ2-7; TRBD1 might be the D (5 bases). The germline V gene encodes CDR1 MNHEY and CDR2 SMNVEV (reference sequence). V lost 4 bases, J lost 2 bases, and 12 bases lay in between. This CDR3 has 14 amino acids. In DNA form, the CDR3 reads TGTGCCAGCAGTTCATCCGCCAGGGCCTACGAGCAGTACTTC. It codes for CASSSSARAYEQYF.

The chain links TRBV12-3 or TRBV12-4 to TRBJ2-1, with D maybe TRBD2 (6 bases). The CDR3 is made up of 15 amino acids. The V gene lost 5 bases and the J gene lost 4 bases, with 15 bases spanning the gap. CDR3 DNA sequence: TGTGCCAGCAGTCCCGCCGCGGCGGGGTACAATGAGCAGTTCTTC. It is translated as CASSPAAAGYNEQFF.

With respect to this clonotype: This may arise from a read error, as a much more abundant clone is one base away. This chain links TRBV29-1 with TRBJ1-2; 7 bases fit TRBD1. The CDR3 runs to 13 residues. Germline lookup yields CDR1 SQVTM and CDR2 ANQGSEA. V dropped 3 bases and J dropped 5; count of bases not matched to a gene: 6. The CDR3 sequence is CSVDRQGGYGYTF. The CDR3 nucleotides are TGCAGCGTTGACCGGCAGGGGGGTTATGGCTACACCTTC.

Turning to this clonotype: This sequence may be a read error, since a much larger clone differs from it by one base. The chain carries TRBV5-5 and TRBJ1-4; perhaps TRBD1 as D (5 bases). The germline V gene encodes CDR1 SGHKS and CDR2 YYEKEE (reference sequence). There are 14 residues in the CDR3. This chain's CDR3 is CASSSGTANENLFF. The CDR3, as DNA: TGTGCCAGCAGCTCCGGGACGGCTAATGAAAACCTGTTTTTT.

V usage is TRBV30 and J usage is TRBJ1-2; no clear D. Germline V CDR1 and CDR2: GTSNPN, SVGIG (reference sequence). Deletions cut 2 bases from V and 8 bases from J, with 15 bases between. This CDR3 contains 13 residues. This chain's CDR3 is CAWSRRESGGYTF. CDR3 nucleotides: TGTGCCTGGAGTAGAAGGGAATCGGGCGGCTACACCTTC.

V is TRBV7-9 and J is TRBJ1-2; D is perhaps TRBD1 (5 bases). The germline gives CDR1 SEHNR, CDR2 FQNEAQ (reference sequence). Trimming cost V 1 base and J 5 bases, with 11 bases left between them. This CDR3 is built from 14 residues. The CDR3 bases are TGTGCCAGCAGCTTAGGGGGGGACCCGTATGGCTACACCTTC. Amino acids: CASSLGGDPYGYTF.

The chain combines TRBV12-3 or TRBV12-4 with TRBJ2-7, with a possible D match to TRBD2 (5 bases). CDR3 length equals 14 residues. The ends were cut back, 7 bases at V and 0 bases at J, with 13 bases in the middle. The CDR3 nucleotides are TGTGCCAGCACCCCGAGCGGTACCTCCTACGAGCAGTACTTC. This codes for CASTPSGTSYEQYF.

V usage is TRBV5-1 and J usage is TRBJ2-5, with 8 bases matching TRBD1. The CDR3 extends over 14 amino acids. Per the germline V gene, CDR1 is SGHRS and CDR2 is YFSETQ. The V segment lost 4 bases and the J segment 5 bases; nucleotides outside the gene matches: 7. The CDR3 bases are TGCGCCAGCAGCACCGACAGGGGTCGGGAGACCCAGTACTTC. Its protein is CASSTDRGRETQYF. Full variable domain (outside the CDR3, taken from reference TRBV5-1 and TRBJ2-5): KAGVTQTPRYLIKTRGQQVTLSCSPISGHRSVSWYQQTPGQGLQFLFEYFSETQRNKGNFPGRFSGRQFSNSRSEMNVSTLELGDSALYLCASSTDRGRETQYFGPGTRLLVL.

This clonotype was seen only a few times. Compared with germline, one end of the junction differs, possibly owing to a read error. V usage is TRBV5-1 and J usage is TRBJ2-7, with 13 bases fitting TRBD2. Germline V gene sequence: CDR1 SGHRS, CDR2 YFSETQ. This CDR3 is 15 amino acids long. CDR3 in amino acids: CASSLGTSGNYEQYF. As DNA, the CDR3 is TGCGCCAGCAGTTTGGGGACTAGCGGGAACTACGAGCAGTACTTC.

V is TRBV20-1 and J is TRBJ2-1, with 8 bases fitting TRBD2. Losses at the gene ends were 4 bases for V and 1 base for J; bases not matched to a gene: 6. Germline CDR1 is DFQATT and CDR2 is SNEGSKA (reference sequence). The CDR3 consists of 15 residues. The CDR3, as DNA: TGCAGTGCTACGGAGCGGGAGTTTTCCTACAATGAGCAGTTCTTC. Encoded protein: CSATEREFSYNEQFF.

The table lists this clonotype with many counts. The chain carries TRBV7-9 and TRBJ2-1; no clear D gene. The CDR3 has 15 amino acids. The V gene lost 1 base and the J gene lost 0 bases, with 7 bases spanning the gap. Germline V gives CDR1 SEHNR, CDR2 FQNEAQ (reference sequence). The CDR3 nucleotides are TGTGCCAGCAGCTTAGGATCTGGCTCCTACAATGAGCAGTTCTTC. Its protein is CASSLGSGSYNEQFF.

This clonotype was counted at least ten times. The chain recombines TRBV5-1 with TRBJ2-2; 8 positions match TRBD2. The junction had 10 bases not matched to a gene; V was cut back by 6 bases and J by 6 bases. The germline gives CDR1 SGHRS, CDR2 YFSETQ. There are 15 residues in the CDR3. CDR3 amino acids: CASTGSGLAAGELFF. Written as DNA, the CDR3 is TGCGCCAGCACCGGCTCAGGACTAGCCGCCGGGGAGCTGTTTTTT.

This clonotype was found a few times. The rearrangement uses TRBV6-1 and TRBJ2-1; tentatively, D is TRBD1 (5 bases). V lost 5 bases and J lost 0, with 14 bases in between. The CDR3 loop spans 16 amino acids. Germline V CDR1 and CDR2: MNHNS, SASEGT. CDR3: CASSPAHRSSYNEQFF. CDR3 in DNA: TGTGCCAGCAGTCCCGCGCACAGGAGCTCCTACAATGAGCAGTTCTTC.

The rearrangement uses TRBV12-3 or TRBV12-4 and TRBJ1-6; the match to TRBD1 covers 7 bases. V lost 0 bases and J lost 11; bases outside the gene matches: 4. The CDR3 is 14 residues long. Written as DNA, the CDR3 is TGTGCCAGCAGTTTAGCGGGGACAGAAGCACCCCTCCACTTT. Amino acid sequence: CASSLAGTEAPLHF.

The chain joins TRBV20-1 to TRBJ2-7; 11 nucleotides agree with TRBD2. The length of the CDR3 is 18 residues. The junction had 13 bases not matched to a gene; V was cut back by 3 bases and J by 0 bases. Germline CDR1 and CDR2: DFQATT and SNEGSKA (reference sequence). DNA for the CDR3: TGCAGTGCTAGGGGCTCGGGGACTAGCGGCCTCAGCTCCTACGAGCAGTACTTC. It is translated as CSARGSGTSGLSSYEQYF.

In its sample, this clonotype was seen many times. The chain links TRBV12-3 or TRBV12-4 to TRBJ2-7, with 7 positions matching TRBD1. The CDR3 runs 14 residues. Trimming removed 7 bases from V and 1 base from J; junction bases left unmatched: 7. CDR3 bases: TGTGCCAGCAATATAGGGGGCAGGTCCTACGAGCAGTACTTC. This codes for CASNIGGRSYEQYF.

This clonotype turned up a few times. The V call is TRBV28, the J call TRBJ2-1; 9 bases are shared with TRBD2. CDR3 length: 16 amino acids. Trimming took 2 bases from V and 6 from J; bases not matched to a gene: 8. The germline gives CDR1 MDHEN, CDR2 SYDVKM. The CDR3 protein is CASSLGGGRVPNEQFF. CDR3 in DNA: TGTGCCAGCAGTTTAGGGGGCGGGAGGGTCCCCAATGAGCAGTTCTTC. Complete variable domain (other parts from reference TRBV28 and TRBJ2-1): DVKVTQSSRYLVKRTGEKVFLECVQDMDHENMFWYRQDPGLGLRLIYFSYDVKMKEKGDIPEGYSVSREKKERFSLILESASTNQTSMYLCASSLGGGRVPNEQFFGPGTRLTVL.

This clonotype has only a few counts. The chain carries TRBV7-8 and TRBJ1-6; D gene uncertain. The germline CDR1 and CDR2 sequences are SGHVS and FQNEAQ. The CDR3 length is 14 residues. The V gene lost 6 bases and the J gene lost 8 bases, with 14 bases spanning the gap. The CDR3 spells CASRMIEGDSPLHF. CDR3 nucleotides: TGTGCCAGCAGGATGATTGAAGGCGATTCACCCCTCCACTTT.